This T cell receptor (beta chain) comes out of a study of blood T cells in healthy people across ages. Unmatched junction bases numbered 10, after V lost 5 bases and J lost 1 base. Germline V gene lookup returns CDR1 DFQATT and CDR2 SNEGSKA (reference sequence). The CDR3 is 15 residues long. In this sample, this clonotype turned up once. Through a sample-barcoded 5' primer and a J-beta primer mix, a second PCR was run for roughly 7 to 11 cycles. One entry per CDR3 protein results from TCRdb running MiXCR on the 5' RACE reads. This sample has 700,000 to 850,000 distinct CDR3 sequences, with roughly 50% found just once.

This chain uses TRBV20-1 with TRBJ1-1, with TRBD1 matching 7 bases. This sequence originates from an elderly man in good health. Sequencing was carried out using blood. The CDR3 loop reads CSAPDRDGSNTEAFF. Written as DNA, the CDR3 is TGCAGTGCTCCAGACAGGGATGGGTCGAACACTGAAGCTTTCTTT.